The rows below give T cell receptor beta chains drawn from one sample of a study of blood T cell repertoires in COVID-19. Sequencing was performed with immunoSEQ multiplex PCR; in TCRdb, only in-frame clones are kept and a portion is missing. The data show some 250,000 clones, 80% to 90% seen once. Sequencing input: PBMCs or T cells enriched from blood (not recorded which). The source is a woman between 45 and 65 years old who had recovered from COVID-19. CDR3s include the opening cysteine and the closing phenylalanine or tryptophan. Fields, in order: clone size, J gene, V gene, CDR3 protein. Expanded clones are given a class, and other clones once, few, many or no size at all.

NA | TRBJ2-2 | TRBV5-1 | CASSPLVAGNTGELFF
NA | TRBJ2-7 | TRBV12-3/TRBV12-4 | CASSPDTYEQYF
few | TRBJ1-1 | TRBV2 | CASSEAARGTEAFF
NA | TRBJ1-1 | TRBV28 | CASSQGNTEAFF
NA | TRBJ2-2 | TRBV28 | CASSPNLGTGQRTGELFF
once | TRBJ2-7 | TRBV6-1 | CASSEDRGYISYEQYF
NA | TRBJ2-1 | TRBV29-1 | CSVEGTPDSYNEQFF
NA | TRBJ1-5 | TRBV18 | CASSPDRGAGQPQHF
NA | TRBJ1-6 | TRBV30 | CAWRAGQGTSPLHF
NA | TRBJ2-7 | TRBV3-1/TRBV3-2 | CASSQQGYEQYF
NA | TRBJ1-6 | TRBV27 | CASSLLARGYNSPLHF
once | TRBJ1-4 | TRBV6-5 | CASSSYRGKNEKLFF
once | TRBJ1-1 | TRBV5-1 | CASSPKWGTKKITDTEAFF
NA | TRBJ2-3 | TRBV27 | CASSSYILAGGPITDTQYF
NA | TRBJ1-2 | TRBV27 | CASSPRRGAGGYTF
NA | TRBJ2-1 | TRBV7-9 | CASSPRLLQGNNEQFF
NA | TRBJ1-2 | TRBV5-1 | CASSLDRTGAYGYTF
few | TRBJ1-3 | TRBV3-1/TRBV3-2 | CASSPRGGGNTIYF
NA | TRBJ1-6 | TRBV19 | CASSLLGDDSPLHF
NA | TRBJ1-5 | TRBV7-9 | CASSQGQGDGSNQPQHF
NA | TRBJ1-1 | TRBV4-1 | CASSPRVNTEAFF
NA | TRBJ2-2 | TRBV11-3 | CASSPPTSGYTGELFF
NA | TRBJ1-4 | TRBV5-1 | CASSLGQGRNEKLFF
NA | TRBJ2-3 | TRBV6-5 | CAGRDRGPTDTQYF
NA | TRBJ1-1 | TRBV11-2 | CASSLLGQGLQAW
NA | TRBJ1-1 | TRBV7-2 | CASSLGGGRLAEAFF
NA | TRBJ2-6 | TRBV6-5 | CASSDSSVGANVLTF